Listed below are T cell receptor beta chains from one sample, sequenced in a study of CD8 T cells in ankylosing spondylitis. TCRdb re-called the 5' RACE reads with MiXCR, one entry per CDR3 protein. The table includes 450,000 to 550,000 distinct CDR3 sequences, approximately 5% detected once. Sequenced: blood, either unsorted or a sorted T cell fraction (not recorded which). The origin of the receptors is a male donor with ankylosing spondylitis. Each CDR3 is given with its conserved first and last residue. A D gene is named only where the DNA matches it firmly. The size of a clone is reported for some rows only, either as once, few or many, or as a class for expanded clones.

TRBJ1-1	many	-	TRBV7-2	CASMGMRIEAFF	TGTGCCAGCATGGGCATGAGAATTGAAGCTTTCTTT
TRBJ2-7	many	-	TRBV20-1	CSALPDRELEQYF	TGCAGTGCACTCCCCGACAGAGAGCTGGAGCAGTACTTC
TRBJ2-1	-	TRBD2	TRBV27	CASQPRWGGRIYNEQFF	TGTGCCAGCCAACCCCGGTGGGGCGGGAGGATCTACAATGAGCAGTTCTTC
TRBJ1-5	many	-	TRBV7-2	CASSFTNSNQPQHF	TGTGCCAGCAGCTTTACCAATAGCAATCAGCCCCAGCATTTT
TRBJ1-2	many	-	TRBV4-3	CASSQVLRRGYTF	TGCGCCAGCAGCCAAGTCCTGCGGAGAGGCTACACCTTC
TRBJ2-7	few	TRBD2	TRBV20-1	CSARGLALNEQYF	TGCAGTGCTAGAGGACTAGCGCTCAACGAGCAGTACTTC
TRBJ1-6	few	-	TRBV20-1	CSADPRTDNSPLHF	TGCAGTGCTGACCCTCGGACAGATAATTCACCCCTCCACTTT
TRBJ2-6	many	-	TRBV27	CASTAEGFGANVLTF	TGTGCCAGCACCGCCGAGGGGTTTGGGGCCAACGTCCTGACTTTC
TRBJ1-1	many	-	TRBV20-1	CSARQDPNTEAFF	TGCAGTGCCAGACAGGACCCGAACACTGAAGCTTTCTTT
TRBJ1-1	many	TRBD1	TRBV7-6	CASSLAFRQGAGRNTEAFF	TGTGCCAGCAGCTTAGCGTTCCGACAGGGGGCCGGGAGGAACACTGAAGCTTTCTTT
TRBJ1-1	-	-	TRBV6-1	CASSEAGLRTTEAFF	TGTGCCAGCAGTGAAGCGGGGTTGCGAACGACTGAAGCTTTCTTT
TRBJ2-3	many	-	TRBV15	CATSRVGTGTLDTQYF	TGTGCCACCAGCAGAGTGGGGACCGGGACTCTAGATACGCAGTATTTT
TRBJ1-2	many	-	TRBV9	CASSVGGSYTF	TGTGCCAGCAGCGTAGGAGGTAGCTACACCTTC
TRBJ2-5	-	-	TRBV6-2/TRBV6-3	CASSFYGAMETQYF	TGTGCCAGCAGCTTTTACGGGGCTATGGAGACCCAGTACTTC
TRBJ1-1	many	-	TRBV12-3/TRBV12-4	CASSLAPNAEAFF	TGTGCCAGCAGTTTAGCGCCAAACGCTGAAGCTTTCTTT
TRBJ2-3	many	-	TRBV20-1	CSARGTGVDTQYF	TGCAGTGCTAGAGGGACGGGGGTAGATACGCAGTATTTT
TRBJ2-1	many	-	TRBV29-1	CSVGGPSNEQFF	TGCAGCGTTGGCGGACCCTCCAATGAGCAGTTCTTC
TRBJ2-7	many	TRBD1	TRBV10-3	CAIRPGQGSYSSYEQYF	TGTGCCATCAGGCCCGGACAGGGCTCTTATAGCTCCTACGAGCAGTACTTC